This T cell receptor (beta chain) came from a study of OX40 agonist ivuxolimab in advanced cancers. Turning to the study itself: Three patients, one with hepatocellular carcinoma and two with cutaneous melanoma, achieved partial responses.

The CDR3 runs to 14 residues. The germline V gene has CDR1 MDHEN and CDR2 SYDVKM. V lost 1 base to trimming and J lost 4 bases; unmatched junction nucleotides: 3. The repertoire was sequenced with immunoSEQ multiplex PCR; TCRdb's copy has only in-frame clones and lacks some. The sample has about 58,000 clones, over 75% seen once; the top ten hold roughly 3%. This rearrangement joins TRBV28 to TRBJ1-1, with 7 bases that match TRBD1. The specimen was CD4+ or CD8+ T cells sorted from blood, collected in a trial of the OX40 agonist ivuxolimab. The sequence came from an adult with an advanced solid tumor such as melanoma, head and neck, liver or kidney cancer. CDR3 residues: CASSLSGGSTEAFF. CDR3 nucleotide sequence: TGTGCCAGCAGTTTATCAGGGGGATCCACTGAAGCTTTCTTT.